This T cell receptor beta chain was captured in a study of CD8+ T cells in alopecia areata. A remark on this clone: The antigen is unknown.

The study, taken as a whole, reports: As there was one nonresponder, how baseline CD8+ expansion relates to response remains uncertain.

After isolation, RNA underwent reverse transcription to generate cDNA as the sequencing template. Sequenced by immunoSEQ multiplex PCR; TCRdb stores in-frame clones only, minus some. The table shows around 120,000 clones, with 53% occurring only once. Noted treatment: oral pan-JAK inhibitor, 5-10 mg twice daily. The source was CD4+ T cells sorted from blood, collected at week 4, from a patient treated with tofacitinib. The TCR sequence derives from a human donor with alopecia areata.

The CDR3 DNA reads as TGCGCCAGCAGCCAAGGTGGCCCCCCCGGGGAGGAGCAGTACTTC. Translating gives CASSQGGPPGEEQYF. This sequence joins TRBV4-1 and TRBJ2-7; possibly TRBD2 for D (5 bases). CDR1 is MGHRA and CDR2 is YSYEKL in the germline V gene. V was pared by 1 base and J by 7 bases, with 17 bases between. The CDR3 is 15 residues long.